This T cell receptor (beta chain) appears in the sequencing data of a study of vaccination effects on CD4 cells after COVID-19. Germline assignment: CDR1 SNHLY and CDR2 FYNNEI. The CDR3 covers 15 residues. The V and J ends lost 6 bases and 4 bases respectively, with 18 bases between them. This clone was seen only once. As yet, its antigen is unknown. Study conclusions and caveats: Pronounced clonal contraction occurred in clones induced by infection and by vaccine late after vaccination.

Sequencing was preceded by expansion of antigen-specific CD4+ T cells with viral peptide pools in the ViraFEST assay. Subsequent to a culture period of around 10 days, CD4+ T cells were isolated. Nucleocapsid antibodies were negative in the vaccine recipients, who had never had SARS-CoV-2 infection. TCRdb's copy holds only in-frame clones and misses some; the assay was immunoSEQ multiplex PCR. The top ten clones hold roughly 2.9% of a sample with 65,000 to 90,000 clones, roughly 74% of them seen once. This specimen consisted of CD4+ T cells from PBMCs cultured with HCoV-NL63 spike peptides, obtained before COVID-19 vaccination. This TCR came from a human donor who received a COVID-19 vaccine. The chain recombines TRBV2 with TRBJ2-5, with D possibly matching TRBD2 (7 bases). CDR3: CASSPRGGRVETQYF. The CDR3 DNA reads TGTGCCAGCAGCCCGAGGGGGGGGCGGGTAGAGACCCAGTACTTC. Variable domain in full (rest from reference TRBV2 and TRBJ2-5): EPEVTQTPSHQVTQMGQEVILRCVPISNHLYFYWYRQILGQKVEFLVSFYNNEISEKSEIFDDQFSVERPDGSNFTLKIRSTKLEDSAMYFCASSPRGGRVETQYFGPGTRLLVL.